This is a list of T cell receptor beta chains from one sample in a study of cytomegalovirus exposure and HLA in healthy donors. Clones were read by immunoSEQ multiplex PCR, and TCRdb kept only the in-frame ones, dropping some. The repertoire holds approximately 100,000 clones, with less than 75% as singletons. Sequenced material: PBMCs. The source of these receptors is a man aged 40-50 years in good health and CMV-seropositive. Both conserved end residues are part of each CDR3. The D gene is left open where the match is weak. Not all rows give a size; the values are once, few, many and, for expanded clones, a class.

clone_size j_call v_call d_call cdr3_nt cdr3_aa
. TRBJ1-2 TRBV6-6 . TGTGCCAGCAGTCGACAGGAGAACTATGGCTACACCTTC CASSRQENYGYTF
. TRBJ2-1 TRBV7-3 . TGTGCCAGCAGCTTCTCAGGATCCTACAATGAGCAGTTCTTC CASSFSGSYNEQFF
few TRBJ2-5 TRBV11-1 TRBD2 TGTGCCAGCAGCTTTAAGGGAGCGGGAGCGCGGGAGACCCAGTACTTC CASSFKGAGARETQYF
. TRBJ1-6 TRBV30 . TGTGCCTGGACAGGGGCGCCAAATTCACCCCTCCACTTT CAWTGAPNSPLHF
. TRBJ2-3 TRBV14 . TGTGCCAGCAGCCAAGGCGCATCGCAGTATTTT CASSQGASQYF
. TRBJ1-1 TRBV7-9 . TGTTCCAGCAGCTTCAACAGGATGAACACTGAAGCTTTCTTT CSSSFNRMNTEAFF
. TRBJ2-2 TRBV4-2 TRBD2 TGTGCCAGCAGCCAAGAACCTCTGAGCGGGAGAAATACCGGGGAGCTGTTTTTT CASSQEPLSGRNTGELFF
. TRBJ2-5 TRBV30 TRBD1 TGTGCCTGGGCCAGGGACAGCCAAGAGACCCAGTACTTC CAWARDSQETQYF
. TRBJ2-7 TRBV9 . TGTGCCAGCAGCGTAGACGGGGGATCAGCAGGCGAGCAGTACTTC CASSVDGGSAGEQYF
. TRBJ2-2 TRBV7-9 . TGTGCCAGCAGGCTCACCGGGGGTTCCGGGGAGCTGTTTTTT CASRLTGGSGELFF
. TRBJ2-3 TRBV29-1 . TGCAGCTCCGCGGCAGGGGTGGGCACAGATACGCAGTATTTT CSSAAGVGTDTQYF
. TRBJ1-1 TRBV4-3 . TGCGCCAGCAGCCAAGACAGGGCCATGAACACTGAAGCTTTCTTT CASSQDRAMNTEAFF
. TRBJ2-5 TRBV19 TRBD1 TGTGCCAGTAGTACATCAGGGGGAGAGACCCAGTACTTC CASSTSGGETQYF
once TRBJ2-5 TRBV6-5 TRBD2 TGTGCCAGCAGTCAGCGGGGTGGTGGGGAAGAGACCCAGTACTTC CASSQRGGGEETQYF
few TRBJ2-1 TRBV7-3 . TGTGCCAGCAGCTTAGCAGGGGAAAATGAGCAGTTCTTC CASSLAGENEQFF
. TRBJ1-1 TRBV19 TRBD1 TGTGCCACCGCGAAAGGGTCCCGGGACAGGGGGGGAACTGAAGCTTTCTTT CATAKGSRDRGGTEAFF
. TRBJ2-1 TRBV4-2 TRBD2 TGTGCCAGCAGCCAAGGCAGCGGGAACTACAATGAGCAGTTCTTC CASSQGSGNYNEQFF
. TRBJ2-1 TRBV11-3 . TGTGCCAGCAGCTTAGATCCCGGTCGCGATGAGCAGTTCTTC CASSLDPGRDEQFF
. TRBJ1-1 TRBV6-5 TRBD1 TGTGCCAGCAGTTATTGGGGACAGGGGTTGAACACTGAAGCTTTCTTT CASSYWGQGLNTEAFF
. TRBJ1-1 TRBV7-9 . TGTGCCAGCAGCTTAAAGGCGGGACTGAACACTGAAGCTTTCTTT CASSLKAGLNTEAFF
. TRBJ1-1 TRBV9 . TGTGCCAGCAGCGTAGGTCTAGAAATGAACACTGAAGCTTTCTTT CASSVGLEMNTEAFF
. TRBJ2-3 TRBV7-2 . TGTGCCAGCAGCCAGGGGCACGATACGCAGTATTTT CASSQGHDTQYF
once TRBJ2-3 TRBV6-4 . TGTGCCAGCAGTGACGTGGACGGAGGTAGCACAGATACGCAGTATTTT CASSDVDGGSTDTQYF
. TRBJ1-4 TRBV7-9 TRBD1 TGTGCCAGCAATCTTGACAGGGGTGGTGAAAAACTGTTTTTT CASNLDRGGEKLFF
. TRBJ2-7 TRBV4-1 TRBD2 TGCGCCAGCAGGGGACTAGCGGGCTACGAGCAGTACTTC CASRGLAGYEQYF
. TRBJ1-1 TRBV10-3 . TGTGCCATCAGTGACGGACAGATGAACACTGAAGCTTTCTTT CAISDGQMNTEAFF
. TRBJ2-4 TRBV6-6 . TGTGCCAGCAGTTACTCTATCTTAGGGGGAGGGGACATTCAGTACTTC CASSYSILGGGDIQYF
. TRBJ2-7 TRBV9 . TGTGCCAGCAGCCCGGACAGATTACCCTACGAGCAGTACTTC CASSPDRLPYEQYF
. TRBJ1-1 TRBV4-2 . TGTGCCAGCAGCCAAGCGCACAGGGACATGAACACTGAAGCTTTCTTT CASSQAHRDMNTEAFF
. TRBJ1-2 TRBV28 . TGTGCCAGCAGTTTAAACAGGATAGTCTATGGCTACACCTTC CASSLNRIVYGYTF
. TRBJ2-3 TRBV30 TRBD1 TGTGCCTGGAGCGACGGGACAGGGCTTGATACGCAGTATTTT CAWSDGTGLDTQYF
. TRBJ2-2 TRBV7-9 TRBD1 TGTGCCAGCTGGTTTGGGACAGGGATGGCCGGGGAGCTGTTTTTT CASWFGTGMAGELFF
few TRBJ1-2 TRBV28 TRBD1 TGTGCCAGCAGCGAGCTTGGGACAGTCGTAGGGGGCCTATATGGCTACACCTTC CASSELGTVVGGLYGYTF